A single sample is the source of the 26 T cell receptor beta chains below, sequenced in a study of CD8 T cells in ankylosing spondylitis. Via MiXCR, TCRdb re-called the 5' RACE reads, giving one row per CDR3 protein. The table includes about 5,700 distinct CDR3 sequences, under 2.5% detected once. The specimen sequenced was blood, either unsorted or a sorted T cell fraction (not recorded which). The receptors shown here come from a male donor with ankylosing spondylitis or in good health (not recorded which).

This clonotype was counted many times. The CDR3 protein is CASSPQGYGANVLTF. The CDR3 DNA follows: TGTGCCAGCAGCCCACAGGGGTACGGGGCCAACGTCCTGACTTTC. The chain links TRBV9 to TRBJ2-6; 7 nucleotides line up with TRBD1. CDR1 is SGDLS, CDR2 YYNGEE, per germline. Trimming removed 4 bases from V and 4 bases from J; junction bases left unmatched: 5. This CDR3 is 15 amino acids long.

The CDR3 region is CASSARPRENSGELFF. The CDR3 DNA is TGTGCCAGCAGCGCTAGACCCAGGGAAAATTCCGGGGAGCTGTTTTTT. The rearrangement uses TRBV9 and TRBJ2-2, with D tentatively TRBD1 (5 bases). Trimming removed 3 bases from V and 6 bases from J, with 18 bases in between. From germline, CDR1 is SGDLS and CDR2 YYNGEE. The CDR3 is 16 amino acids.

By share of the sample, this clonotype is medium-sized (0.01 to 0.1%). The chain is built from TRBV9 and TRBJ2-2; 8 bases are shared with TRBD1. Germline V lookup: CDR1 SGDLS, CDR2 YYNGEE. The CDR3 covers 16 residues. Trimming removed 0 bases from V and 5 bases from J; junction bases left unmatched: 6. The chain's CDR3 is CASSVVQGARTGELFF. In DNA form, the CDR3 reads TGTGCCAGCAGCGTAGTTCAGGGGGCAAGGACCGGGGAGCTGTTTTTT.

Many counts were recorded for this clonotype. The chain uses TRBV9 and TRBJ2-1; TRBD2 matches at 13 bases. The germline V gene encodes CDR1 SGDLS and CDR2 YYNGEE. The CDR3 is 17 amino acids. V shed 2 bases, J shed 4 bases, and the junction held 6 bases outside the gene matches. The CDR3 DNA reads TGTGCCAGCAGCGTGGACGGACTAGCGGGAGTGTACAATGAGCAGTTCTTC. Translated, it gives CASSVDGLAGVYNEQFF. Looking up the rest from reference TRBV9 and TRBJ2-1 gives the full variable domain: DSGVTQTPKHLITATGQRVTLRCSPRSGDLSVYWYQQSLDQGLQFLIQYYNGEERAKGNILERFSAQQFPDLHSELNLSSLELGDSALYFCASSVDGLAGVYNEQFFGPGTRLTVL.

This clonotype has a count of ten or more. The rearrangement links TRBV9 to TRBJ2-1; 8 bases map to TRBD2. The CDR3 is 14 residues long. Germline loops: CDR1 SGDLS, CDR2 YYNGEE. V gave up 3 bases and J gave up 2 bases; unmatched junction bases: 1. The CDR3 nucleotides read TGTGCCAGCAGCGGTAGCGGGACCTACAATGAGCAGTTCTTC. As protein: CASSGSGTYNEQFF.

This clonotype was observed at least ten times. The chain recombines TRBV9 with TRBJ2-5; tentatively, D is TRBD2 (6 bases). The CDR3 runs 16 residues. Deletions cut 0 bases from V and 0 bases from J, with 12 bases between. Looked up from germline, CDR1 is SGDLS and CDR2 is YYNGEE. The CDR3 loop is CASSVGGLSYQETQYF. The CDR3 DNA follows: TGTGCCAGCAGCGTAGGGGGACTGTCGTACCAAGAGACCCAGTACTTC. The whole variable domain, filled in from reference TRBV9 and TRBJ2-5, reads DSGVTQTPKHLITATGQRVTLRCSPRSGDLSVYWYQQSLDQGLQFLIQYYNGEERAKGNILERFSAQQFPDLHSELNLSSLELGDSALYFCASSVGGLSYQETQYFGPGTRLLVL.

The sample holds many counts of this clonotype. The V and J genes are TRBV9 and TRBJ2-7; no clear D. CDR3 length: 13 amino acids. Trimming shortened V by 0 bases and J by 2 bases, and 6 bases separated the two germline ends. Germline CDR1 and CDR2: SGDLS and YYNGEE. This chain's CDR3 is CASSVAGPYEQYF. The DNA for the CDR3 is TGTGCCAGCAGCGTAGCGGGTCCCTACGAGCAGTACTTC.

This clonotype was seen at least ten times. The chain joins TRBV9 to TRBJ1-4; TRBD1 matches 10 bases. There are 15 residues in the CDR3. V shed 3 bases and J 3 bases; nucleotides not matched to a gene: 2. CDR1 and CDR2 from the germline V gene are SGDLS and YYNGEE. DNA of the CDR3: TGTGCCAGCAGCGGGACAGGGGGGGCTAATGAAAAACTGTTTTTT. It specifies CASSGTGGANEKLFF. Using reference TRBV9 and TRBJ1-4 for the parts outside the CDR3, the full variable domain is DSGVTQTPKHLITATGQRVTLRCSPRSGDLSVYWYQQSLDQGLQFLIQYYNGEERAKGNILERFSAQQFPDLHSELNLSSLELGDSALYFCASSGTGGANEKLFFGSGTQLSVL.

At least ten counts were recorded for this clonotype. The chain joins TRBV9 to TRBJ2-3; 8 bases map to TRBD2. CDR1 is SGDLS and CDR2 is YYNGEE in the germline V gene. The V and J ends lost 4 bases and 3 bases, in that order; junction bases with no gene match: 4. The CDR3 length is 14 residues. The DNA for the CDR3 is TGTGCCAGCAGCCCGGGACTAGTGACAGATACGCAGTATTTT. This translates into CASSPGLVTDTQYF. Supplemented by reference TRBV9 and TRBJ2-3, the full variable domain reads DSGVTQTPKHLITATGQRVTLRCSPRSGDLSVYWYQQSLDQGLQFLIQYYNGEERAKGNILERFSAQQFPDLHSELNLSSLELGDSALYFCASSPGLVTDTQYFGPGTRLTVL.

Within the sample, this clonotype is medium-sized. The chain joins TRBV9 to TRBJ1-1; unclear D gene. The CDR3 is made up of 14 amino acids. V shed 5 bases and J shed 3 bases, with 14 bases lying between them. In germline, CDR1 is SGDLS, CDR2 YYNGEE. This chain's CDR3 is CASSPGRLDTEAFF. CDR3 coding DNA: TGTGCCAGCAGTCCGGGGAGGTTGGACACTGAAGCTTTCTTT. The full variable domain, with the rest looked up from reference TRBV9 and TRBJ1-1, is DSGVTQTPKHLITATGQRVTLRCSPRSGDLSVYWYQQSLDQGLQFLIQYYNGEERAKGNILERFSAQQFPDLHSELNLSSLELGDSALYFCASSPGRLDTEAFFGQGTRLTVV.

This clonotype appeared many times. V usage is TRBV9 and J usage is TRBJ2-7, with TRBD2 identical over 7 bases. The length of the CDR3 is 17 residues. Per germline, CDR1 SGDLS and CDR2 YYNGEE. V was clipped by 0 bases and J by 3 bases; unmatched bases: 12. This CDR3 is CASSVGSGGAGSYEQYF. CDR3 in DNA: TGTGCCAGCAGCGTAGGGTCCGGGGGAGCGGGGAGCTACGAGCAGTACTTC.

This clonotype was observed at least ten times. The V gene is TRBV9, the J gene TRBJ2-7; 8 bases match TRBD1. V trimming: 4 bases; J trimming: 3 bases; junction bases outside the gene matches: 9. Germline loops: CDR1 SGDLS, CDR2 YYNGEE. The CDR3 has 15 amino acids. This CDR3 reads CASSSTGEPYYEQYF. CDR3 bases: TGTGCCAGCAGCTCGACAGGGGAACCTTACTACGAGCAGTACTTC.

At least ten counts were recorded for this clonotype. The CDR3 loop is CASSPFWGPTDTQYF. CDR3 coding DNA: TGTGCCAGCAGCCCATTTTGGGGGCCCACAGATACGCAGTATTTT. V gene TRBV9 combines with J gene TRBJ2-3, with D perhaps TRBD1 (6 bases). The germline V gene has CDR1 SGDLS and CDR2 YYNGEE. V lost 4 bases, J lost 2 bases, and 14 bases lay in between. CDR3 size: 15 residues.

This clonotype showed up many times. This sequence joins TRBV9 and TRBJ1-5; D is undetermined. In germline, CDR1 is SGDLS, CDR2 YYNGEE. The CDR3 totals 13 residues. The V end was cut by 4 bases, the J end by 6 bases, with 11 bases between. The CDR3 DNA is TGTGCCAGCAGCTCCGGGGTTGGTCAGCCCCAGCATTTT. The encoded protein is CASSSGVGQPQHF.

This clonotype was found many times. The chain joins TRBV9 to TRBJ2-7; D remains ambiguous. V lost 4 bases to trimming and J lost 0 bases, with 5 bases between them. Germline lookup yields CDR1 SGDLS and CDR2 YYNGEE. This CDR3 is built from 12 residues. This chain's CDR3 is CASSQNSYEQYF. DNA of the CDR3: TGTGCCAGCAGCCAAAACTCCTACGAGCAGTACTTC.

At least ten counts were recorded for this clonotype. The V and J genes are TRBV9 and TRBJ2-1, with 12 bases that match TRBD2. Germline trimming cut 3 bases from V and 7 bases from J; bases unmatched to any gene: 2. Germline V gene data show CDR1 as SGDLS and CDR2 as YYNGEE. The CDR3 covers 14 residues. The CDR3 bases are TGTGCCAGCAGCGCCCTAGCGGGAGGGAATGAGCAGTTCTTC. This sequence encodes CASSALAGGNEQFF.

This clonotype was seen ten or more times. This chain joins TRBV9 and TRBJ1-2; TRBD1 is a possible D gene (5 bases). This CDR3 is 17 amino acids long. Germline values: CDR1 SGDLS, CDR2 YYNGEE. Trimming left V 0 bases short and J 3 bases short, with 18 bases between. CDR3 in amino acids: CASSVDPGFGGDYGYTF. DNA of the CDR3: TGTGCCAGCAGCGTAGACCCCGGGTTCGGAGGGGACTATGGCTACACCTTC.

This clonotype was observed at least ten times. The chain carries TRBV9 and TRBJ2-7; tentatively, D is TRBD1 (6 bases). The CDR3 has 15 amino acids. Trimming stripped 0 bases from V and 5 bases from J, with 15 bases between. Germline V gene data show CDR1 as SGDLS and CDR2 as YYNGEE. This CDR3 is CASSVGGLEQDEQYF. CDR3 nucleotide sequence: TGTGCCAGCAGCGTAGGGGGGCTTGAGCAGGACGAGCAGTACTTC.

This clonotype was detected many times. This chain connects TRBV9 to TRBJ2-1, with D hard to call. Germline V CDR1 and CDR2: SGDLS, YYNGEE. V was shortened by 4 bases and J by 0 bases, with 14 bases between the two germline ends. The CDR3 totals 16 residues. The CDR3 protein is CASSPPGLSSYNEQFF. In DNA, the CDR3 is TGTGCCAGCAGCCCGCCGGGTCTAAGCTCCTACAATGAGCAGTTCTTC.

This clonotype appeared many times. The chain links TRBV9 to TRBJ2-5; D is undetermined. Trimming stripped 0 bases from V and 0 bases from J, with 9 bases between. The CDR3 extends over 15 amino acids. Germline V lookup: CDR1 SGDLS, CDR2 YYNGEE. This CDR3 reads CASSVGSDYQETQYF. The CDR3 DNA follows: TGTGCCAGCAGCGTAGGGTCAGACTACCAAGAGACCCAGTACTTC.

This clonotype was found many times. The rearrangement uses TRBV9 and TRBJ2-7; D not certain. The V gene lost 3 bases and the J gene lost 3 bases, with 10 bases spanning the gap. Germline values: CDR1 SGDLS, CDR2 YYNGEE. The CDR3 has 13 amino acids. CDR3 in amino acids: CASSGLVSYEQYF. CDR3 bases: TGTGCCAGCAGCGGGCTAGTGAGCTACGAGCAGTACTTC. Full variable domain (missing parts from reference TRBV9 and TRBJ2-7): DSGVTQTPKHLITATGQRVTLRCSPRSGDLSVYWYQQSLDQGLQFLIQYYNGEERAKGNILERFSAQQFPDLHSELNLSSLELGDSALYFCASSGLVSYEQYFGPGTRLTVT.

This clonotype showed up many times. The chain combines TRBV9 with TRBJ2-1; 7 positions match TRBD1. CDR3 length: 14 amino acids. V dropped 5 bases and J dropped 5; count of bases not matched to a gene: 7. Germline CDR1 SGDLS, CDR2 YYNGEE. CDR3 bases: TGTGCCAGCAGATCAGGGGGTAGCCACAATGAGCAGTTCTTC. It translates to CASRSGGSHNEQFF.

Many counts were recorded for this clonotype. The CDR3 DNA is TGTGCCAGCAGCGTAGAGACTAGCGGGAGTCTCAATGAGCAGTTCTTC. Its protein product is CASSVETSGSLNEQFF. The chain has TRBV9 and TRBJ2-1; 12 bases line up with TRBD2. This CDR3 contains 16 residues. Germline CDR1 is SGDLS and CDR2 is YYNGEE. The ends lost 0 bases at V and 6 bases at J; junction bases unmatched: 4.

Ten or more counts support this clonotype. The chain joins TRBV20-1 to TRBJ2-2; D not resolved. V lost 3 bases, J lost 6 bases, and 14 bases lay in between. This CDR3 has 14 residues. The germline V gene encodes CDR1 DFQATT and CDR2 SNEGSKA (reference sequence). CDR3 residues: CSASSLLVSGELFF. In nucleotides, the CDR3 is TGCAGTGCTAGCTCACTTCTAGTGTCCGGGGAGCTGTTTTTT.

This clonotype has a count of ten or more. This chain uses TRBV9 with TRBJ2-6, with a weak D call TRBD2 (6 bases). Germline V gene lookup returns CDR1 SGDLS and CDR2 YYNGEE. This CDR3 contains 13 residues. V lost 4 bases to trimming and J lost 8 bases, with 10 bases between them. CDR3 DNA sequence: TGTGCCAGCAGCCCTAGCGAACCCAACGTCCTGACTTTC. Encoded protein: CASSPSEPNVLTF.

This clonotype was counted many times. This chain joins TRBV9 and TRBJ1-5, with unresolved D. This CDR3 region has 14 residues. Between the trimmed V and J ends, which lost 3 bases and 3 bases, there was a span of 10 bases. Germline CDR1 is SGDLS and CDR2 is YYNGEE. DNA of the CDR3: TGTGCCAGCAGCGCCCAGCCGGACAATCAGCCCCAGCATTTT. This codes for CASSAQPDNQPQHF.